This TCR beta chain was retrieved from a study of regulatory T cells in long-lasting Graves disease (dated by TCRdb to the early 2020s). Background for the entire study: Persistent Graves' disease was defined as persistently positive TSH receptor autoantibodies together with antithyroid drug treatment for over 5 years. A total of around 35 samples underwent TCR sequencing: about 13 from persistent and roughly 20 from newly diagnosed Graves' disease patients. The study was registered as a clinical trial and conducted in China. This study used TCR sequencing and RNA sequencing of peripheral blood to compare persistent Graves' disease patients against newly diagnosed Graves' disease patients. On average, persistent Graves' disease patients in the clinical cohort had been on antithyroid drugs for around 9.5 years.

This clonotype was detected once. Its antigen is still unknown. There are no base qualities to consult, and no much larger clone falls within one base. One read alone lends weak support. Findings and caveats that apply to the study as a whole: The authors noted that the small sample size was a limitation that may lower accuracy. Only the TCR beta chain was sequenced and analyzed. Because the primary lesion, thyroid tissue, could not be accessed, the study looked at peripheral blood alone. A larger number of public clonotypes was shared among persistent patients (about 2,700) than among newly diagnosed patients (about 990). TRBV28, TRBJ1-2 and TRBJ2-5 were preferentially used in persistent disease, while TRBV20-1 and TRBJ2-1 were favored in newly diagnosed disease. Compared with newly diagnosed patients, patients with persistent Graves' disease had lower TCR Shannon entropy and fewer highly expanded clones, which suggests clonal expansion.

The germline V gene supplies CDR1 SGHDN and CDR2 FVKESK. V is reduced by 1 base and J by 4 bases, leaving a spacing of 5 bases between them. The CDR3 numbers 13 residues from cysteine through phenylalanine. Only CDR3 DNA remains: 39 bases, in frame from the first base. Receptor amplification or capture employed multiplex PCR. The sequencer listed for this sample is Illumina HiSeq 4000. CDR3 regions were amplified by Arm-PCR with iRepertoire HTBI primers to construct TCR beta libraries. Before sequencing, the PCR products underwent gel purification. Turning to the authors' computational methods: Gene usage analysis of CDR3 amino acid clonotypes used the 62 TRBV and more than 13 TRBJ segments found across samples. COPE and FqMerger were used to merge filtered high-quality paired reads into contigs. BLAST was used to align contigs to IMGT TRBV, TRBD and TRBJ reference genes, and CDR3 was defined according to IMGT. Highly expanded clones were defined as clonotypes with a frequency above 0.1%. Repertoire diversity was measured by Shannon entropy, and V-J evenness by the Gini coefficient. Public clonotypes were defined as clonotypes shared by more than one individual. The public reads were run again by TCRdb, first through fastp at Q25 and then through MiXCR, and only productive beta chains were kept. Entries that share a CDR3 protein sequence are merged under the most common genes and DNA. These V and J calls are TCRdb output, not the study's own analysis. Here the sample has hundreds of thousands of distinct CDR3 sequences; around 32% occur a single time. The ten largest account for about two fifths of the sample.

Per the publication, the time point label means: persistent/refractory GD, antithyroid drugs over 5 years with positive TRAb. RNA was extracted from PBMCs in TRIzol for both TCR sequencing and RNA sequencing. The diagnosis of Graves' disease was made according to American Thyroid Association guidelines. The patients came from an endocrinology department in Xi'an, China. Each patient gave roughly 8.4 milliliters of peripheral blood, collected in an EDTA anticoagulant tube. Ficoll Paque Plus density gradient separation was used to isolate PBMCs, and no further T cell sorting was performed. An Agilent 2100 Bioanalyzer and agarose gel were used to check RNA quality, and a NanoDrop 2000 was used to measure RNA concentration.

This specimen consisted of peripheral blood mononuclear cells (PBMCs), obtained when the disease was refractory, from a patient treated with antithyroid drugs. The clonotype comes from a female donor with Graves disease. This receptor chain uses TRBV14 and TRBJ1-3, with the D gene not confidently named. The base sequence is TGTGCCAGCAGCCAAGGGGTCGGAAACACCATATATTTT. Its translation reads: CASSQGVGNTIYF.